This T cell receptor (beta chain) was observed in a study of blood T cell repertoires in COVID-19. The CDR3 totals 13 residues. The V segment lost 7 bases and the J segment 5 bases; nucleotides outside the gene matches: 4. CDR1 is ENHRY and CDR2 is SYGVKD in the germline V gene. Data came from immunoSEQ multiplex PCR; TCRdb stores just in-frame clones and leaves some out. The table shows 200,000 to 250,000 clones, with approximately 85% occurring only once. The sequence derives from a woman aged 70-85 years with COVID-19, enrolled during active disease. Source material: peripheral blood. The chain employs TRBV10-3 and TRBJ2-2; 7 nucleotides match TRBD1. This CDR3 is CAITRQGTGELFF. The CDR3, as DNA: TGTGCCATCACTCGACAGGGAACCGGGGAGCTGTTTTTT.